These 10 T cell receptor beta chains were sequenced from one sample in a study of shared clonotypes between healthy human individuals. Repertoires were generated with immunoSEQ multiplex PCR, while TCRdb's copy carries only in-frame clones and drops some. Among 1.4 million or so clones listed, around 98.5% were seen once. What was sequenced was naive CD4+ T cells sorted from blood. The subset denotes: CD45RA+ positively selected. These receptors all stem from a young man in good health.

This chain links TRBV9 with TRBJ2-2; 8 bases are shared with TRBD2. The ends lost 3 bases at V and 6 bases at J; junction bases unmatched: 10. Germline loops: CDR1 SGDLS, CDR2 YYNGEE. This CDR3 is built from 16 residues. CDR3 in amino acids: CASSDYGTRSSGELFF. DNA for the CDR3: TGTGCCAGCAGCGATTACGGGACTAGAAGCTCCGGGGAGCTGTTTTTT.

Details on this clone: Other DNA sequences in the same sample also yield this CDR3. The V call is TRBV27, the J call TRBJ2-7; no firm D call. This CDR3 is 11 amino acids long. Germline CDR1 reads MNHEY; CDR2 reads SMNVEV (reference sequence). Trimming cost V 6 bases and J 0 bases, with 3 bases left between them. The CDR3 DNA reads as TGTGCCAGCAGATCCTCCTACGAGCAGTACTTC. Amino acids: CASRSSYEQYF.

V is TRBV11-2 and J is TRBJ2-1; 8 bases map to TRBD2. From germline, CDR1 is SGHAT and CDR2 FQNNGV. This CDR3 is 14 amino acids long. V dropped 5 bases and J dropped 7; count of bases not matched to a gene: 7. The DNA for the CDR3 is TGTGCCAGCAGCGCCGGGACTAGTGTTAATGAGCAGTTCTTC. The encoded protein is CASSAGTSVNEQFF. Full variable domain (missing parts from reference TRBV11-2 and TRBJ2-1): EAGVAQSPRYKIIEKRQSVAFWCNPISGHATLYWYQQILGQGPKLLIQFQNNGVVDDSQLPKDRFSAERLKGVDSTLKIQPAKLEDSAVYLCASSAGTSVNEQFFGPGTRLTVL.

To note about this clone: The same CDR3 also results from other DNA sequences found in this sample. V gene TRBV29-1 combines with J gene TRBJ2-4; D is unclear. The CDR3 contains 14 residues. Per the germline V gene, CDR1 is SQVTM and CDR2 is ANQGSEA. V was trimmed by 4 bases and J by 0 bases, leaving 10 bases between them. For the CDR3, the DNA is TGCAGCGTTGCTTCCCGTCTAGCCAAAAACATTCAGTACTTC. Protein sequence: CSVASRLAKNIQYF.

V gene TRBV10-3 combines with J gene TRBJ2-3; D is ambiguous. V was clipped by 2 bases and J by 7 bases, with 7 bases between them. There are 12 residues in the CDR3. Per germline, CDR1 ENHRY and CDR2 SYGVKD. The CDR3 bases are TGTGCCATCAGTGAGATGGGATATACGCAGTATTTT. This translates into CAISEMGYTQYF.

The chain uses TRBV27 and TRBJ1-4; the D gene is possibly TRBD1 (5 bases). V was shortened by 2 bases and J by 5 bases, with 15 bases between the two germline ends. Germline V CDR1 and CDR2: MNHEY, SMNVEV (reference sequence). The CDR3 extends over 16 amino acids. The CDR3, as DNA: TGTGCCAGCAGTTTAAGCTCTGGGACCGTCAATGAAAAACTGTTTTTT. Translated: CASSLSSGTVNEKLFF.

The chain employs TRBV4-3 and TRBJ2-2; tentative D call: TRBD2 (5 bases). V dropped 2 bases and J dropped 2 bases, with 12 bases sitting between them. Germline V lookup: CDR1 LGHNA, CDR2 YSLEER. The CDR3 loop spans 16 amino acids. The CDR3 region is CASSQFVGANTGELFF. In nucleotides, the CDR3 is TGCGCCAGCAGCCAATTCGTGGGAGCAAACACCGGGGAGCTGTTTTTT.

V usage is TRBV18 and J usage is TRBJ2-6; D remains unclear. V shed 5 bases and J shed 1 base, with 6 bases lying between them. Per germline, CDR1 KGHSH and CDR2 LQKENI. The CDR3 sequence is 14 residues long. The CDR3 coding sequence is TGTGCCAGCTCATCAAGGTCTGGGGCCAACGTCCTGACTTTC. It codes for CASSSRSGANVLTF.

V is TRBV28 and J is TRBJ1-5; D might be TRBD1 (5 bases). Trimming left V 4 bases short and J 3 bases short, with 16 bases between. The CDR3 runs to 16 residues. Germline loops: CDR1 MDHEN, CDR2 SYDVKM. CDR3 residues: CASSSVMGRDNQPQHF. CDR3 in DNA: TGTGCCAGCAGTTCCGTCATGGGACGGGACAATCAGCCCCAGCATTTT.

CDR3 region: CASRTLQGGYTF. CDR3 nucleotides: TGTGCCAGCAGGACGCTACAGGGCGGCTACACCTTC. The chain joins TRBV5-5 to TRBJ1-2, with D possibly matching TRBD1 (6 bases). V was trimmed by 5 bases and J by 8 bases, leaving 13 bases between them. The V gene's germline CDR1 is SGHKS and CDR2 YYEKEE (reference sequence). This CDR3 contains 12 residues.